This is a list of T cell receptor beta chains from one sample in a study of blood T cell repertoires in COVID-19. Profiling relied on immunoSEQ multiplex PCR, and the TCRdb table lists in-frame clones only, not all of them. This sample has around 230,000 clones, with approximately 82% found just once. The sequenced sample consisted of peripheral blood. The source is a woman aged 70-85 years with active or convalescent COVID-19. CDR3s include the opening cysteine and the closing phenylalanine or tryptophan. The D gene is left open where the match is weak. Only part of the rows carry a size: once, few, many, or a class if the clone is expanded.

TRBD2	TRBV6-4	-	TRBJ2-2	TGTGCCAGCTCGGTTGTAGCGGGAGGAAACACCGGGGAGCTGTTTTTT	CASSVVAGGNTGELFF
-	TRBV7-6	-	TRBJ1-1	TGTGCCAGCAGCTTCAACAGGAACACTGAAGCTTTCTTT	CASSFNRNTEAFF
TRBD1	TRBV6-2/TRBV6-3	-	TRBJ2-3	TGTGCCAGCAGCCGTGACAGGGGGACAGATACGCAGTATTTT	CASSRDRGTDTQYF
TRBD2	TRBV19	-	TRBJ2-7	TGTGCCAGTAGTCCTTTGCGGGAGGTGTACGAGCAGTACTTC	CASSPLREVYEQYF
-	TRBV2	-	TRBJ2-3	TGTGCCAGCAGTGCTACACAGGGTGGAGATACGCAGTATTTT	CASSATQGGDTQYF
-	TRBV4-1	-	TRBJ1-5	TGCGCCAGCAGCCAAGGGGATTCAGGGAAATGGAATCAGCCCCAGCATTTT	CASSQGDSGKWNQPQHF
TRBD2	TRBV5-4	-	TRBJ2-7	TGTGCCAGCAGCTTGGGACTAGCGGTCCCCTACGAGCAGTACTTC	CASSLGLAVPYEQYF
TRBD1	TRBV9	-	TRBJ2-3	TGTGCCAGCAGGAAGACAGGGGGCTTTCCCACAGATACGCAGTATTTT	CASRKTGGFPTDTQYF
TRBD1	TRBV11-1	-	TRBJ2-3	TGTGCCAGCAGCTTACGACAGGGGGGAGATACGCAGTATTTT	CASSLRQGGDTQYF
-	TRBV3-1/TRBV3-2	-	TRBJ1-6	TGTGCCAGCAGCCAAGTTTCGGGGGGGGATTCACCCCTCCACTTT	CASSQVSGGDSPLHF
TRBD1	TRBV28	-	TRBJ1-5	TGTGCCAGCAGTTCATATAAAGGAGGGGGCTCAGCTGTCTATAGCAATCAGCCCCAGCATTTT	CASSSYKGGGSAVYSNQPQHF
-	TRBV5-1	-	TRBJ2-6	TGCGCCAGCAGCTTGGCCCCGGGGGTTGCTGGGGCCAACGTCCTGACTTTC	CASSLAPGVAGANVLTF
TRBD1	TRBV19	-	TRBJ1-5	TGTGCCAGTACCCTCTTCGGGACAGGGGACTATAGCAATCAGCCCCAGCATTTT	CASTLFGTGDYSNQPQHF
TRBD1	TRBV7-3	few	TRBJ2-1	TGTGCCAGCAGCTCACAGGGGGCTGAGCAGTTCTTC	CASSSQGAEQFF
TRBD2	TRBV24-1	-	TRBJ2-7	TGTGCCACCAGTGATTCCCGCGGACGGGGGGTAGGAAACGAGCAGTACTTC	CATSDSRGRGVGNEQYF
TRBD1	TRBV7-3	-	TRBJ2-1	TGTGCCAGCAGCTCGACAGGGCGTGAGCAGTTCTTC	CASSSTGREQFF
-	TRBV11-2	-	TRBJ1-2	TGTGCCTGCCGCGGGGGGAGCTATGGCTACACCTTC	CACRGGSYGYTF
-	TRBV18	-	TRBJ2-7	TGTGCCAGCTCCCGAGATGGGGACACCTCCTACGAGCAGTACTTC	CASSRDGDTSYEQYF
-	TRBV7-8	-	TRBJ1-2	TGTGCCAGCAGCCCTCAGGCTAACTATGGCTACACCTTC	CASSPQANYGYTF
-	TRBV11-2	few	TRBJ2-5	TGTGCCAGCAGCTCGCGGGGGACCCAGTACTTC	CASSSRGTQYF
TRBD1	TRBV14	-	TRBJ2-6	TGTGCCAGCAGCCCTCGGGGGACAGGGCTGAGGGGGGCCAACGTCCTGACTTTC	CASSPRGTGLRGANVLTF
-	TRBV5-1	-	TRBJ1-2	TGCGCCAGCAGCTCCATCATCGGGACTAACTATGGCTACACCTTC	CASSSIIGTNYGYTF
-	TRBV10-3	-	TRBJ2-7	TGTGCCATCACCAATCTAGCGCTCTTCTCCTACGAGCAGTACTTC	CAITNLALFSYEQYF
-	TRBV7-9	-	TRBJ1-5	TGTGCCAGCAGCCGAGCGGGGAGTAGCAATCAGCCCCAGCATTTT	CASSRAGSSNQPQHF
TRBD1	TRBV10-1	-	TRBJ2-4	TGCGCCAGCACCGGGACAGGGAACCCGATAGCCAAAAACATTCAGTACTTC	CASTGTGNPIAKNIQYF
TRBD1	TRBV28	once	TRBJ1-6	TGTGCCAGCAGCTTACAGGGGGCTTCACCCCTCCACTTT	CASSLQGASPLHF
TRBD1	TRBV5-5	-	TRBJ1-3	TGTGCCAGCAGCTACACGACAGGGGGCAACGGAAACACCATATATTTT	CASSYTTGGNGNTIYF
-	TRBV5-1	once	TRBJ2-7	TGCGCCAGCAGCGTTTCCGGGTTTAGCTCCTACGAGCAGTACTTC	CASSVSGFSSYEQYF
-	TRBV6-2/TRBV6-3	-	TRBJ1-1	TGTGCCAGCAGTTACCTGGCAGGGCCCCCGGGGGGCACTGAAGCTTTCTTT	CASSYLAGPPGGTEAFF
-	TRBV29-1	once	TRBJ1-2	TGCAGCGTTGAGGCAGCGGTCTATGGCTACACCTTC	CSVEAAVYGYTF
-	TRBV18	-	TRBJ2-3	TGTGCCAGCTCACCGACAGGAATTTTGGATACGCAGTATTTT	CASSPTGILDTQYF